This T cell receptor beta chain was documented in a study of CD8+CD57+ T cells in acquired aplastic anemia. The V gene's germline CDR1 is SGHAT and CDR2 FQDESV (reference sequence). The CDR3 extends over 15 amino acids. Trimming stripped 5 bases from V and 7 bases from J, with 18 bases between. Genomic DNA acted as the template from which TCR beta VDJ combination and CDR3 sequence profiling were carried out. One entry per CDR3 protein results from TCRdb running MiXCR on the reads. The table has about 270,000 distinct CDR3 sequences, approximately 86% seen once. Before being chosen for sequencing, patients had shown CD8+CD57+ cell expansion by flow cytometry.

The rearrangement links TRBV11-1 to TRBJ1-3, with D hard to call. Material for sequencing was sorted CD4+, CD8+, or CD8+CD57+ T cells (not recorded which) from PBMCs. This clonotype was sampled from a human donor with aplastic anemia. This CDR3 reads CASSVGGATTNTIYF. The CDR3 DNA sequence: TGTGCCAGCAGCGTTGGTGGCGCTACAACGAACACCATATATTTT.